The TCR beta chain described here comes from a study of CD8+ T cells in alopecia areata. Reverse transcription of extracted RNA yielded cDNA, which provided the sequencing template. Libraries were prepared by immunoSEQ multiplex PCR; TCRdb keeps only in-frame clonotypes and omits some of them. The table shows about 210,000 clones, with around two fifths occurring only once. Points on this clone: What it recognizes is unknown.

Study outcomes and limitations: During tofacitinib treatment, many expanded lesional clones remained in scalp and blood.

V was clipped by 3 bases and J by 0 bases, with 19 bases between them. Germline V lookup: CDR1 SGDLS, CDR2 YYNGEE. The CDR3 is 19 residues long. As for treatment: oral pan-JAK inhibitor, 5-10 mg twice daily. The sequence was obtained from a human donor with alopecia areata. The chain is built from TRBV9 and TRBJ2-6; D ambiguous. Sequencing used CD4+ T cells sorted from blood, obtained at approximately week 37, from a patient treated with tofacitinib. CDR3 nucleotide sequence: TGTGCCAGCAGCGGGGTCGGACCAGGAGTCTTCTCTGGGGCCAACGTCCTGACTTTC. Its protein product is CASSGVGPGVFSGANVLTF.